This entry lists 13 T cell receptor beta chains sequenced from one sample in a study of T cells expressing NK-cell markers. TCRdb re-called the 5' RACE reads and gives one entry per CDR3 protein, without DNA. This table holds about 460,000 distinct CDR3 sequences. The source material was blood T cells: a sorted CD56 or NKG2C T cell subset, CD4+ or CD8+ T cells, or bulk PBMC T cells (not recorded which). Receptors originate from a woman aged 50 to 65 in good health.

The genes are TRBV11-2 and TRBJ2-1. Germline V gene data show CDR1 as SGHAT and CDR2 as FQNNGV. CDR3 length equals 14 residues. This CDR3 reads CATLIGRAYNEQFF.

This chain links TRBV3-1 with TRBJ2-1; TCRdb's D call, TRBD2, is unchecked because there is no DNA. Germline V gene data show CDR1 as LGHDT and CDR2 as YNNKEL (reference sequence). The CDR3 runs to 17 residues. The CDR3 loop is CASSQGVSGSTINEQFF.

This CDR3 reads CSVQGGLAGGPRNEQFF. This sequence joins TRBV20-1 and TRBJ2-1; no DNA is available, so the TRBD2 call from TCRdb remains unchecked. Germline-derived CDR1 and CDR2 are DFQATT and SNEGSKA (reference sequence). The CDR3 loop spans 17 amino acids.

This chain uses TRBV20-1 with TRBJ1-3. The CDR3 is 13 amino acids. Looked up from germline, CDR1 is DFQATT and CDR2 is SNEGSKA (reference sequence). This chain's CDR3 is CSARSDPGNTIYF.

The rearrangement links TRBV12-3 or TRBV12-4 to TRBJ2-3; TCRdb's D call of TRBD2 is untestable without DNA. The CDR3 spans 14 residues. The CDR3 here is CASRPGLVSDAQYF.

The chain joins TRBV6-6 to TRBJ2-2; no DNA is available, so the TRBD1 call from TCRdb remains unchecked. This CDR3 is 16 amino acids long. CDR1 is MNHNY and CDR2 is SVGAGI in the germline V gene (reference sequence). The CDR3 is CASSYPRGQRPGELFF.

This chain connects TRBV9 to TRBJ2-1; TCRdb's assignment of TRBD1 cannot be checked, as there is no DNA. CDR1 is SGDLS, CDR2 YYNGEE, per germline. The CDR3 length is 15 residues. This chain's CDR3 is CASSKRQGVDNEQFF.

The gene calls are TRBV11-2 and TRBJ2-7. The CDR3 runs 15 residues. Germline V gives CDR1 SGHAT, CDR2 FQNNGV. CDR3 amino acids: CASSLRLANPYEQYF.

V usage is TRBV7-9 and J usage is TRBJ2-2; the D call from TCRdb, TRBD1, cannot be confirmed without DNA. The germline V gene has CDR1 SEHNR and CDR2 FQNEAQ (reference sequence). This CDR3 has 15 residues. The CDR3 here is CASSLLGPGAGELFF. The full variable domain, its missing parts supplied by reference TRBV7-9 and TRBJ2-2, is DTGVSQNPRHKITKRGQNVTFRCDPISEHNRLYWYRQTLGQGPEFLTYFQNEAQLEKSRLLSDRFSAERPKGSFSTLEIQRTEQGDSAMYLCASSLLGPGAGELFFGEGSRLTVL.

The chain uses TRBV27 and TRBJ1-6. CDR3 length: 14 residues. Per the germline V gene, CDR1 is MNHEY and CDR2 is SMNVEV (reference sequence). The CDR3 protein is CASSFHGLGSPLHF.

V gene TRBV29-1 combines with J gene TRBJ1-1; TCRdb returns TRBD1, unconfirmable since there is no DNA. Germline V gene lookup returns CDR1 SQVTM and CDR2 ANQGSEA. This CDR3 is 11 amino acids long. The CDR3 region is CSGTRQAEAFF.

The CDR3 here is CASTQEGQTYNEQFF. The gene calls are TRBV19 and TRBJ2-1; TCRdb's D call, TRBD1, is unchecked because there is no DNA. The CDR3 has 15 residues. Germline lookup yields CDR1 LNHDA and CDR2 SQIVND (reference sequence).

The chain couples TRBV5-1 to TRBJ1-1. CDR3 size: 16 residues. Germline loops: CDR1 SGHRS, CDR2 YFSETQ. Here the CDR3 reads CASKVGGLKMNTEAFF.